Detailed here is one T cell receptor beta chain. The target antigen is unknown. Germline and junction disagree at one end, which may indicate a read error. The CDR3 has 15 residues. Per the germline V gene, CDR1 is SEHNR and CDR2 is FQNEAQ (reference sequence). The data were produced by immunoSEQ multiplex PCR, yet TCRdb's version contains in-frame clones alone and is incomplete. The data hold approximately 1,000,000 clones, with roughly 74% observed a single time. These data originate in a study of shared clonotypes between healthy human individuals. Across the study: Three CD4 naive, three CD4 memory, two CD8 naive and one CD8 memory plate were used per donor.

Overall study findings and caveats: When naive CD4 clonotypes were compared across a handful of donors, approximately 4.9% were shared. A reduction in generation probabilities was seen for non-shared clonotypes relative to those shared by all four donors.

The sample taken for sequencing was memory CD4+ T cells from PBMCs. Subset of the sample: CD45RA-negative fraction. This chain connects TRBV7-9 to TRBJ1-4; D is perhaps TRBD1 (5 bases). The sequence was collected from a man aged 18 to 30 in good health. Some clones in this sample may be carry-over from other donors' samples. CDR3 residues: CASSLVRGGNEKLFF. CDR3 coding DNA: TGTGCTAGCAGCTTAGTTCGGGGGGGTAATGAAAAACTGTTTTTT.